The 5 T cell receptor beta chains below were found in one sample sequenced in a study of vaccination and CD4 T cells after COVID-19. The Oncomine TCR Beta short-read assay sequenced DNA from cultured CD4+ T cells. TCRdb reanalysed the PCR reads using MiXCR and keeps one entry per CDR3 protein. The profile shows just under 4,500 distinct CDR3 sequences, over 20% of them singletons. Treatment meaning: roughly 10-day PBMC culture with coronavirus spike peptide pools or control peptides (ViraFEST assay). No antigen is known for these receptors. The sample here was CD4+ T cells from blood, cultured in vitro, taken after SARS-CoV-2 vaccination. The receptors come from a human donor who had recovered from COVID-19.

This clonotype is judged medium-sized. The chain carries TRBV10-3 and TRBJ2-5; no definite D call. Trimming cost V 2 bases and J 5 bases, with 9 bases left between them. CDR1 ENHRY and CDR2 SYGVKD come from the germline V gene. CDR3 length equals 13 residues. The DNA for the CDR3 is TGTGCCATCAGTGAGCGTCAATCTGAGACCCAGTACTTC. Amino acid sequence: CAISERQSETQYF.

This clonotype was counted between two and nine times. The chain is built from TRBV7-9 and TRBJ1-1; D not certain. Looked up from germline, CDR1 is SEHNR and CDR2 is FQNEAQ (reference sequence). There are 13 residues in the CDR3. The V and J ends lost 1 base and 0 bases respectively, with 3 bases between them. In nucleotides, the CDR3 is TGTGCCAGCAGCTTAGACATGAACACTGAAGCTTTCTTT. This sequence encodes CASSLDMNTEAFF.

By proportion, this clonotype is medium-sized (0.01 to 0.1%). The V gene is TRBV7-9, the J gene TRBJ2-1; 9 bases align to TRBD1. The germline gives CDR1 SEHNR, CDR2 FQNEAQ (reference sequence). The V segment lost 1 base and the J segment 16 bases; nucleotides outside the gene matches: 8. CDR3 length: 13 residues. CDR3: CASSLGVEGQGFF. The CDR3 bases are TGTGCCAGCAGCTTAGGCGTAGAGGGACAGGGCTTCTTC.

This clonotype was detected ten times or more. This sequence joins TRBV20-1 and TRBJ2-3; D not certain. CDR1 and CDR2 from the germline V gene are DFQATT and SNEGSKA (reference sequence). The CDR3 contains 14 residues. V was trimmed by 3 bases and J by 7 bases, leaving 17 bases between them. The CDR3 nucleotides read TGCAGTGCTAGTTTTGCCGACGATCTCTATACGCAGTATTTT. Amino acids: CSASFADDLYTQYF.

This clonotype was recorded a few times. J is TRBJ1-1 and V is TRBV28, with unresolved D. The V and J ends lost 2 bases and 5 bases respectively, with 9 bases between them. This CDR3 has 13 amino acids. Germline CDR1 MDHEN, CDR2 SYDVKM. CDR3 loop: CASSLVWETEAFF. CDR3 bases: TGTGCCAGCAGTTTAGTCTGGGAGACTGAAGCTTTCTTT.